The 22 T cell receptor beta chains below come from one sample, sequenced in a study of early T cells in non-severe SARS-CoV-2 infection. MiXCR was run by TCRdb on the 5' RACE reads, yielding one entry per CDR3 protein. The table lists about 110,000 distinct CDR3 sequences, 11% of them singletons. Sequenced sample: whole blood. The receptor set was obtained from an adult who was a healthcare worker with PCR-confirmed SARS-CoV-2 infection or an uninfected control (not recorded which).

This clonotype was seen once. A read error is possible here, since a much larger clone lies one base away. This chain joins TRBV9 and TRBJ2-7, with D perhaps matching TRBD2 (6 bases). From germline, CDR1 is SGDLS and CDR2 YYNGEE. The CDR3 spans 14 residues. CDR3 loop: CAGSVEEGNYEQYF. In DNA, the CDR3 is TGTGCCGGCAGCGTAGAGGAGGGTAACTACGAGCAGTACTTC.

This clonotype has just a few counts. The CDR3 region has the DNA TGTGCCAGCAGCGTATCGGGCGGGAGGCGCAATGAGCAGTTCTTC. Its translation is CASSVSGGRRNEQFF. This rearrangement joins TRBV9 to TRBJ2-1; 8 bases agree with TRBD2. The V segment lost 1 base and the J segment 6 bases; nucleotides outside the gene matches: 6. Germline values: CDR1 SGDLS, CDR2 YYNGEE. This CDR3 has 15 residues.

This clonotype occurred many times. The chain employs TRBV9 and TRBJ2-7; no definite D call. CDR3 length: 12 amino acids. Per germline, CDR1 SGDLS and CDR2 YYNGEE. V lost 3 bases to trimming and J lost 6 bases, with 10 bases between them. This CDR3 reads CASSGTAGEQYF. CDR3 DNA sequence: TGTGCCAGCAGCGGGACGGCAGGCGAGCAGTACTTC.

This clonotype was seen ten or more times. The chain has TRBV18 and TRBJ2-7; 8 bases map to TRBD2. V lost 5 bases and J lost 6; bases outside the gene matches: 15. The germline V gene has CDR1 KGHSH and CDR2 LQKENI. This CDR3 contains 16 residues. The CDR3 DNA reads as TGTGCCAGCTCAACGAGTAAGCGGGAGAATAACCCCGAGCAGTACTTC. Its translation: CASSTSKRENNPEQYF. The full variable domain, with the rest looked up from reference TRBV18 and TRBJ2-7, is NAGVMQNPRHLVRRRGQEARLRCSPMKGHSHVYWYRQLPEEGLKFMVYLQKENIIDESGMPKERFSAEFPKEGPSILRIQQVVRGDSAAYFCASSTSKRENNPEQYFGPGTRLTVT.

This clonotype came up many times. The rearrangement links TRBV4-1 to TRBJ1-3; no firm D call. CDR3 length: 17 residues. V gave up 1 base and J gave up 4 bases, with 17 bases separating them. Germline V gives CDR1 MGHRA, CDR2 YSYEKL. The CDR3 DNA reads as TGCGCCAGCAGCCAAGCATCGGCAGCGAGATTAGGAAACACCATATATTTT. It is translated as CASSQASAARLGNTIYF.

This clonotype was seen many times. The rearrangement joins TRBV28 to TRBJ1-4; D unclear. The CDR3 has 10 residues. CDR1 is MDHEN, CDR2 SYDVKM, per germline. V was pared by 6 bases and J by 5 bases, with 1 base between. The CDR3 is CASRNEKLFF. The CDR3 DNA sequence: TGTGCCAGCAGAAATGAAAAACTGTTTTTT.

This clonotype was observed many times. The chain uses TRBV9 and TRBJ2-5, with 15 bases identical to TRBD2. V was pared by 4 bases and J by 2 bases, with 12 bases of the junction left unmatched. The CDR3 runs to 19 residues. The germline V gene has CDR1 SGDLS and CDR2 YYNGEE. In DNA, the CDR3 is TGTGCCAGCAGCATCGTCCCGGGACTAGCGGGAGGAGGACAAGAGACCCAGTACTTC. Translation: CASSIVPGLAGGGQETQYF.

This clonotype was recorded at least ten times. The rearrangement joins TRBV28 to TRBJ2-7; no clear D. This CDR3 spans 11 amino acids. The germline gives CDR1 MDHEN, CDR2 SYDVKM. Trimming cost V 8 bases and J 2 bases, with 7 bases left between them. Written as DNA, the CDR3 is TGTGCCAGCGGCTCGGCCTACGAGCAGTACTTC. Its translation is CASGSAYEQYF.

This clonotype was observed many times. The chain uses TRBV18 and TRBJ1-1; TRBD1 might be the D (5 bases). Trimming removed 2 bases at V and 0 bases at J, with 7 bases between. This CDR3 is built from 14 residues. The V gene's germline CDR1 is KGHSH and CDR2 LQKENI. CDR3 sequence (DNA): TGTGCCAGCTCACCAAAGGGACTGAACACTGAAGCTTTCTTT. Protein product: CASSPKGLNTEAFF. Using reference TRBV18 and TRBJ1-1 for the parts outside the CDR3, the full variable domain is NAGVMQNPRHLVRRRGQEARLRCSPMKGHSHVYWYRQLPEEGLKFMVYLQKENIIDESGMPKERFSAEFPKEGPSILRIQQVVRGDSAAYFCASSPKGLNTEAFFGQGTRLTVV.

The rearrangement joins TRBV5-6 to TRBJ2-1; possible D gene TRBD2, 6 bases. CDR3 size: 14 residues. The germline V and J ends were trimmed by 2 bases and 12 bases, with 18 bases remaining between them. The germline V gene encodes CDR1 SGHDT and CDR2 YYEEEE. In nucleotides, the CDR3 is TGTGCCAGCAGCTTTGTGCGGAGGGCCTCATGGCAGTTCTTC. This translates into CASSFVRRASWQFF. The full variable domain, in which reference TRBV5-6 and TRBJ2-1 provide the parts outside the CDR3, is DAGVTQSPTHLIKTRGQQVTLRCSPKSGHDTVSWYQQALGQGPQFIFQYYEEEERQRGNFPDRFSGHQFPNYSSELNVNALLLGDSALYLCASSFVRRASWQFFGPGTRLTVL.

This clonotype has just a few counts. The chain recombines TRBV10-2 with TRBJ2-3, with 7 bases fitting TRBD2. V lost 6 bases to trimming and J lost 2 bases; unmatched junction nucleotides: 5. The CDR3 is 14 amino acids. Germline V gene sequence: CDR1 WSHSY, CDR2 SAAADI. The CDR3 DNA reads as TGCGCCAGCAGCGCTAGCGGCCTCACAGATACGCAGTATTTT. Its protein is CASSASGLTDTQYF.

This chain joins TRBV7-2 and TRBJ2-7; no clear D. Trimming cost V 5 bases and J 7 bases, with 15 bases left between them. The CDR3 length is 13 residues. Germline loops: CDR1 SGHTA, CDR2 FQGNSA. CDR3 DNA: TGTGCCAGCAGCCTCGGGCTGATTGGTGAGCAGTACTTC. This gives the protein CASSLGLIGEQYF.

Many counts were recorded for this clonotype. The gene calls are TRBV12-3 or TRBV12-4 and TRBJ2-2; D is ambiguous. The V end was cut by 3 bases, the J end by 7 bases, with 12 bases between. The length of the CDR3 is 14 residues. In DNA form, the CDR3 reads TGTGCCAGCAGTTTTGTCGACTCGGGCGGGGAGCTGTTTTTT. Its translation is CASSFVDSGGELFF.

This clonotype occurred many times. J is TRBJ2-7 and V is TRBV28; 8 bases fit TRBD2. Trimming at V came to 5 bases and at J to 0 bases, leaving 3 bases not matched to a gene. CDR1 MDHEN and CDR2 SYDVKM come from the germline V gene. The CDR3 runs 14 residues. CDR3 in DNA: TGTGCCAGCAGTCGCGGGGGGCTCTCCTACGAGCAGTACTTC. Amino acid sequence: CASSRGGLSYEQYF.

Remarks on this clonotype: A much larger clone is a single base away; this may be a read error. The J gene is TRBJ1-3, the V gene TRBV30, with TRBD1 as a possible D gene (5 bases). The CDR3 is 14 amino acids. Germline V CDR1 and CDR2: GTSNPN, SVGIG (reference sequence). V was pared by 3 bases and J by 0 bases, with 9 bases between. The DNA of the CDR3 is TGTGCCTGGAGGCGGGGGACCTCTGGAAACACCATATATTTT. Protein sequence: CAWRRGTSGNTIYF.

This clonotype was seen many times. This sequence joins TRBV30 and TRBJ2-3, with 8 bases identical to TRBD2. The germline CDR1 and CDR2 sequences are GTSNPN and SVGIG (reference sequence). The J segment lost 2 bases and the V segment lost 5 bases, leaving 9 bases of the junction unmatched. This CDR3 is 15 amino acids long. The CDR3 here is CAWSPAGGATDTQYF. The CDR3 region has the DNA TGTGCCTGGTCACCCGCCGGGGGGGCCACAGATACGCAGTATTTT.

This clonotype has just a few counts. The junction differs from germline at one of its ends, possibly a read error. This sequence joins TRBV4-3 and TRBJ2-1; TRBD1 might be the D (6 bases). The germline gives CDR1 LGHNA, CDR2 YSLEER. The CDR3 has 16 amino acids. The CDR3, as DNA: TGCGCCAGCAGCCAAGATTGGCAGACAGGCTACAACGAGCAGTTCTTC. Its translation is CASSQDWQTGYNEQFF.

This clonotype has ten or more counts. V gene TRBV11-2 combines with J gene TRBJ2-3; D possibly corresponds to TRBD1 (6 bases). Trimming cost V 8 bases and J 6 bases, with 18 bases left between them. The germline CDR1 and CDR2 sequences are SGHAT and FQNNGV. The CDR3 contains 14 residues. The CDR3 DNA follows: TGTGCCAGCGGTACCGGTGCAGGGGCCGATACGCAGTATTTT. It translates to CASGTGAGADTQYF.

This clonotype was detected a few times. This chain uses TRBV6-2 or TRBV6-3 with TRBJ2-7; D may be TRBD2 (6 bases). Trimming left V 0 bases short and J 1 base short, with 10 bases between. The germline gives CDR1 MNHEY, CDR2 SVGEGT. CDR3 length: 15 amino acids. The CDR3 here is CASSYSGRESYEQYF. CDR3 sequence (DNA): TGTGCCAGCAGTTACTCTGGTCGGGAGTCCTACGAGCAGTACTTC.

The sample holds a few counts of this clonotype. The chain combines TRBV5-1 with TRBJ2-7; tentatively, D is TRBD2 (6 bases). In germline, CDR1 is SGHRS, CDR2 YFSETQ. The CDR3 totals 15 residues. V lost 3 bases and J lost 1, with 14 bases in between. CDR3 bases: TGCGCCAGCAGCTATACGGACGGGGGATCCTACGAGCAGTACTTC. It codes for CASSYTDGGSYEQYF.

This chain uses TRBV7-2 with TRBJ2-1; tentative D call: TRBD2 (5 bases). Per germline, CDR1 SGHTA and CDR2 FQGNSA. The CDR3 length is 14 residues. V was trimmed by 5 bases and J by 8 bases, leaving 16 bases between them. CDR3 sequence reads: CASSPRGRGDEQFF. In nucleotides, the CDR3 is TGTGCCAGCAGCCCACGTGGCCGGGGTGATGAGCAGTTCTTC.

This clonotype was seen at least ten times. The rearrangement links TRBV6-6 to TRBJ1-1, with no clear D. CDR1 is MNHNY, CDR2 SVGAGI, per germline (reference sequence). CDR3 length: 12 amino acids. Trimming took off 6 bases at V and 10 bases at J, with 15 bases between the two ends. DNA of the CDR3: TGTGCCAGCAGAGCAGGCTACCCCAGAGCTTTCTTT. It encodes CASRAGYPRAFF.